One T cell receptor (beta chain) is described in this entry. In the study's own analysis: Quantification of nucleated cells was approximated via reference gene primer amplification. Clones were read by immunoSEQ multiplex PCR, and TCRdb kept only the in-frame ones, dropping some. V and J calls and clone size are given by that table; D and trimming were obtained from the DNA. Among tens of thousands of clones listed, approximately 88% were seen once. This CDR3 contains 14 residues. The V segment lost 3 bases and the J segment 9 bases; nucleotides outside the gene matches: 3. CDR1 and CDR2 (germline): SGHNT, YYREEE (reference sequence). This record belongs to a study of blood T cell repertoires in COVID-19. Study as a whole: COVID-19 samples, acute and convalescent, were from the United States, Italy and Spain. PBMCs, B-cell-depleted T cells, or T cells provided the cDNA or gDNA that made up the material.

The chain is built from TRBV5-4 and TRBJ2-1, with 13 bases fitting TRBD2. This TCR was sampled from a human donor in a cohort sampled during active COVID-19. The material sequenced was peripheral blood. CDR3 region: CASSSTSGRTEQFF. Written as DNA, the CDR3 is TGTGCCAGCAGCTCGACTAGCGGGAGGACTGAGCAGTTCTTC.